This TCR beta chain is drawn from a study of cytomegalovirus exposure and HLA in healthy donors. Use of 60 Vbeta and 13 Jbeta primers characterized the PCR. Sequencing used immunoSEQ multiplex PCR; TCRdb keeps in-frame clones, though not all of them. The table lists 250,000 to 350,000 clones, roughly 88% of them singletons. Worth noting for this clone: Its specificity is not known.

Per the germline V gene, CDR1 is SNHLY and CDR2 is FYNNEI. This CDR3 is built from 14 residues. V shed 3 bases and J shed 8 bases, with 14 bases lying between them. Overall study results and limits: Upon later analysis, TCR association rates were observed to vary by HLA locus, being highest for DRB1 and lowest for HLA-C.

V usage is TRBV2 and J usage is TRBJ1-5; possible D gene TRBD1, 5 bases. The sequence was obtained from a man aged 35-49 years in good health and CMV-seropositive. Sequenced material: PBMCs. The CDR3 DNA is TGTGCCAGCAGTGAGGCAAAGGGGCGTAAGCCCCAGCATTTT. Amino acid sequence: CASSEAKGRKPQHF.